This T cell receptor beta chain derives from a study of radiotherapy plus CTLA-4 blockade in lung cancer. About the research overall: Objective response was observed in roughly a sixth of patients, and disease control in 31%.

Study findings and constraints: Interferon-beta, together with early blood T cell clone dynamics, reportedly best predicted response. Following radiotherapy plus ipilimumab, tumor-derived TCR clones expanded in the blood.

It was focal radiation plus CTLA-4 blockade with ipilimumab that patients with chemo-refractory metastatic non-small-cell lung cancer received. This CDR3 is built from 16 residues. J was trimmed by 2 bases and V by 3 bases; bases with no gene match: 8. Germline V gives CDR1 SGHTA, CDR2 FQGNSA. Measured with immunoSEQ multiplex PCR; TCRdb has only the in-frame clones, and not every one. Of about 86,000 clones in the sample, about four fifths were seen once. This clone was seen a few times. The target antigen is unknown. This sequence was found in a human donor with non-small cell lung cancer who had stable disease on radiotherapy plus ipilimumab. This specimen consisted of peripheral blood, obtained from a patient treated with radiotherapy plus ipilimumab. This rearrangement joins TRBV7-2 to TRBJ2-3, with 7 bases identical to TRBD1. The CDR3 region has the DNA TGTGCCAGCAGCTTTTCTCCGGGACAGCACACAGATACGCAGTATTTT. It specifies CASSFSPGQHTDTQYF.